This T cell receptor (beta chain) derives from a study of blood T cell repertoires in COVID-19. Study as a whole: COVID-19 samples, acute and convalescent, were from the United States, Italy and Spain. From T cells, B-cell-depleted T cells, or PBMCs came the material, which was cDNA or gDNA.

Authors' methods: Amplification from reference gene primers served as the basis for estimated nucleated cell counts. Clones were sequenced by immunoSEQ multiplex PCR, and TCRdb holds only the in-frame ones, with some missing. V, J and clone size derive from that table, while D and trimming were established from the DNA sequence. Of about 230,000 clones listed, approximately 87% were seen once; the top ten hold 2% to 3%. Germline CDR1 KGHSH, CDR2 LQKENI. Between the trimmed V and J ends, which lost 2 bases and 8 bases, there was a span of 12 bases. The CDR3 has 14 amino acids. Sequenced sample: peripheral blood. This TCR came from a woman in her 70s with active or convalescent COVID-19. The genes are TRBV18 and TRBJ1-4, with D tentatively TRBD1 (6 bases). As DNA, the CDR3 is TGTGCCAGCTCACCAAACAGGGAGTTCGAAAAACTGTTTTTT. Translation: CASSPNREFEKLFF.